The rows below give T cell receptor beta chains drawn from one sample of a study of T cell responses to AZD1222 COVID-19 vaccine. The method was immunoSEQ multiplex PCR; TCRdb's version includes in-frame clones alone and lacks a portion of them. Of around 120,000 clones detected, more than 65% appear once; the ten largest clones hold about a quarter. The sequencing here drew on peripheral blood, taken 28 days after the second AZD1222 dose. The receptors shown here come from an adult who received the AZD1222 COVID-19 vaccine. Each CDR3 is given with its conserved first and last residue. Fields, in order: D gene, clone size, V gene, J gene, CDR3 DNA, CDR3 protein. A D gene is named only where the DNA matches it firmly. The listing skips clone size in some rows; elsewhere it reads once, few, many or a size class.

.	.	TRBV27	TRBJ1-1	TGTGCCAGCAGTTTCGCCGGGACCTTGAACACTGAAGCTTTCTTT	CASSFAGTLNTEAFF
.	few	TRBV4-1	TRBJ1-2	TGCGCCAGCAGCCAAGGGGATCGGGGTCACTATGGCTACACCTTC	CASSQGDRGHYGYTF
.	.	TRBV29-1	TRBJ2-6	TGCAGCGTTGTGCCGGTTAGCTCTGGGGCCAACGTCCTGACTTTC	CSVVPVSSGANVLTF
TRBD1	.	TRBV6-5	TRBJ1-1	TGTGCCAGCAATCCAGGGGGCTTTGCTGAAGCTTTCTTT	CASNPGGFAEAFF
.	.	TRBV7-9	TRBJ2-1	TGTGCCAGCATACAGAGCTCCTACAATGAGCAGTTCTTC	CASIQSSYNEQFF
.	.	TRBV5-1	TRBJ2-1	TGCGCCAGCAGCTTGGCCCAAGACTTGGGTTACCTATACAATGAGCAGTTCTTC	CASSLAQDLGYLYNEQFF
.	.	TRBV14	TRBJ2-1	TGTGCCAGCAGATATTGGCAGGACAATGAGCAGTTCTTC	CASRYWQDNEQFF
.	.	TRBV28	TRBJ1-1	TGTGCCAGCAGTTTGTGGGCAGGGAGGAACACTGAAGCTTTCTTT	CASSLWAGRNTEAFF
.	once	TRBV19	TRBJ1-2	TGTGCCAGTAAACTTACAGGTTTTAATGGCTACACCTTC	CASKLTGFNGYTF
.	.	TRBV5-6	TRBJ1-1	TGTGCCAGCAGCTCGGCTGCGGGCGATAACACTGAAGCTTTCTTT	CASSSAAGDNTEAFF
.	.	TRBV5-5	TRBJ2-7	TGTGCCAGCAACTCGGACTCCTGGGCGGGCCAGCAGTACTTC	CASNSDSWAGQQYF
TRBD1	.	TRBV10-3	TRBJ1-5	TGTGCCATCTCCTCACCTTCCGGGACAGATAGCAATCAGCCCCAGCATTTT	CAISSPSGTDSNQPQHF
.	few	TRBV11-3	TRBJ2-2	TGTGCCAGCAGCAAGGATGGGTCTGGGGGGAACGGGGAGCTGTTTTTT	CASSKDGSGGNGELFF
TRBD1	few	TRBV7-8	TRBJ1-2	TGTGCCAGCAGCTTAGCAGGACAGGGGGGCCAAAACTATGGCTACACCTTC	CASSLAGQGGQNYGYTF
.	few	TRBV11-2	TRBJ1-3	TGTGCCAGCAGCCCCCCTTGGAGGGGGTCTGGAAACACCATATATTTT	CASSPPWRGSGNTIYF
.	.	TRBV11-2	TRBJ1-1	TGTGCCAGCAGCCATGGGGGCATATGGACTGAAGCTTTCTTT	CASSHGGIWTEAFF
TRBD1	.	TRBV3-1/TRBV3-2	TRBJ1-6	TGTGCCAGCAGCCAGTGGGACAGGGAGGGTAACCTCCACTTT	CASSQWDREGNLHF
.	.	TRBV6-5	TRBJ2-7	TGTGCCAGCAGCAGAAATTACGAGCAGTACTTC	CASSRNYEQYF
.	.	TRBV7-9	TRBJ2-7	TGTGCCAGCAGCCCAAATAAGGAGTCGGCCGAGCAGTACTTC	CASSPNKESAEQYF
TRBD1	.	TRBV4-1	TRBJ2-5	TGCGCCAGCAGCCAAGGACAGGGGGCTGAGACCCAGTACTTC	CASSQGQGAETQYF
.	.	TRBV3-1/TRBV3-2	TRBJ1-3	TGTGCCAGCAGCCGGTTAGACAGAAACTGGGGAAACACCATATATTTT	CASSRLDRNWGNTIYF
.	.	TRBV5-1	TRBJ2-5	TGCGCCAGCTCCCCGGTGGACTGGGGGGTGACCCAGTACTTC	CASSPVDWGVTQYF
.	.	TRBV6-5	TRBJ2-4	TGTGCCAGCACCGGGCCTGAACTAGCCAAAAACATTCAGTACTTC	CASTGPELAKNIQYF
.	few	TRBV19	TRBJ1-1	TGTGCCAGTAGGTCCCTCTCCGGAAAGAACACTGAAGCTTTCTTT	CASRSLSGKNTEAFF
TRBD1	.	TRBV11-2	TRBJ1-1	TGTGCCAGCAGCTTAGCCCGACAGGGAGTTAGAGCTTTCTTT	CASSLARQGVRAFF